Detailed here is one T cell receptor (beta chain). Its target antigen remains unknown. Base qualities are missing; no much larger clone stands one base away. In Seattle, one collaborating source enrolled patients while the infection was active and tracked those patients longitudinally over the course of disease. Collaborating institutions collected whole blood in K2EDTA tubes following their own protocols. For TCRbeta analysis, collaborators shipped samples in one of three forms: frozen whole blood, isolated PBMCs, or DNA extracted from either of those sample types. TCRbeta CDR3 regions were amplified from genomic DNA using the immunoSEQ Assay, a bias-controlled multiplex PCR. The paper's processing steps were these. The number of nucleated cells in each sample was estimated by amplification of reference gene primers within the assay. To quantify the absolute abundance of each unique TCRbeta CDR3 rearrangement, sequence reads were collapsed and filtered. For each sample, productive Simpson clonality was calculated by taking the square root of Simpson's diversity index across productive rearrangements. TCRdb holds this immuneACCESS table with in-frame rearrangements only. Some clones are missing; in checked studies, unresolved V genes explain under half, and the rest has no known cause. Clone size and the V and J calls come from that table; the DNA yielded D and trimming. The table for this sample lists 150,000 to 200,000 clones; roughly 77% of them were counted only once. The top ten clonotypes cover 5.5% to 7% of the sample.

CDR1 SGDLS and CDR2 YYNGEE are derived from the germline V gene. The CDR3 sequence holds 15 residues, the cysteine and phenylalanine included. Only CDR3 DNA remains: 45 bases, in frame from the first base. V is shortened by 5 bases, J by 0 bases, and the region joining them spans 11 bases. The data stem from a study of blood T cell repertoires in COVID-19 (dated by TCRdb to 2019 to 2021). About the full investigation: The collaborator samples originated in the United States, Italy and Spain and spanned the acute and convalescent phases of COVID-19. The samples were drawn from two sources: the first 160 participants of the ongoing ImmuneRACE study, and 1,200 or so subjects contributed by 6 global collaborators. Deeply sampled blood TCRbeta repertoires from subjects exposed to, actively infected with, or recovered from COVID-19 were included in the dataset. Where available, HLA class I and class II types were taken from metadata supplied by the sample provider and were not determined by assay-based typing. The material from the prospective study consisted of cDNA or gDNA derived from T cells, B-cell-depleted T cells, or PBMCs. The sample metadata nearly always contained a de-identified subject ID, COVID-19 status, age in years and sex. A freely available public database, intended as a resource for researchers studying the immune response to SARS-CoV-2, is where the repertoires were released.

The full study reports these points: The amount of clinical and demographic metadata varied by source and participant and was provided uncurated.

The TCR was taken from a woman aged 40 to 50 with COVID-19, enrolled during active disease. The receptor chain draws on TRBV9 and TRBJ1-4; the D gene cannot be resolved reliably. What was sequenced was peripheral blood. The CDR3 protein: CASSGDFATNEKLFF. The DNA is TGTGCCAGCAGTGGAGACTTCGCAACTAATGAAAAACTGTTTTTT.